The 3 T cell receptor beta chains below were found in one sample sequenced in a study of blood T cell repertoires in COVID-19. Only in-frame clones appear in the TCRdb table, and some are missing; sequencing was by immunoSEQ multiplex PCR. Among about 260,000 clones listed, 75% to 90% were seen once. Sequencing was carried out using peripheral blood. The receptors were sampled from a woman aged 40-49 years with acute or convalescent COVID-19.

The J gene is TRBJ1-2, the V gene TRBV10-2; D is perhaps TRBD1 (6 bases). Germline assignment: CDR1 WSHSY and CDR2 SAAADI. Trimming removed 2 bases from V and 4 bases from J, with 11 bases in between. There are 14 residues in the CDR3. DNA for the CDR3: TGCGCCAGCAGTGAGGTACAGGGTCCCTATGGCTACACCTTC. Translation: CASSEVQGPYGYTF.

J is TRBJ2-2 and V is TRBV10-3; 8 nucleotides agree with TRBD2. CDR3 length equals 14 residues. CDR1 and CDR2 (germline): ENHRY, SYGVKD. Trimming removed 6 bases from V and 1 base from J; junction bases left unmatched: 1. The DNA for the CDR3 is TGTGCCATCAGGGCGGGGGGGAACACCGGGGAGCTGTTTTTT. It specifies CAIRAGGNTGELFF.

The CDR3 sequence is CASSIGGQQETQYF. The CDR3, as DNA: TGTGCCAGTAGTATAGGGGGACAGCAAGAGACCCAGTACTTC. This chain joins TRBV19 and TRBJ2-5; TRBD1 matches at 7 bases. CDR1 is LNHDA, CDR2 SQIVND, per germline (reference sequence). The CDR3 loop spans 14 amino acids. Trimming at V came to 1 base and at J to 2 bases, leaving 1 base not matched to a gene.